The rows below give T cell receptor beta chains drawn from one sample of a study of OX40 agonist ivuxolimab in advanced cancers. The protocol was immunoSEQ multiplex PCR, while the TCRdb copy is restricted to in-frame clones and leaves out a portion. The sample contains about 58,000 clones, about four fifths of which appear only once. The sample was CD4+ or CD8+ T cells sorted from blood, taken in a trial of the OX40 agonist ivuxolimab. The receptors shown here come from an adult with an advanced solid tumor such as melanoma, head and neck, liver or kidney cancer. CDR3s include the opening cysteine and the closing phenylalanine or tryptophan. D genes are given only for firm matches. Rows give clone size only sometimes, using once, few, many, or a class for an expanded clone.

cdr3_aa: CASSPWTGGEQPQHF
cdr3_nt: TGTGCCAGCTCACCCTGGACAGGGGGCGAGCAGCCCCAGCATTTT
v_call: TRBV18
d_call: TRBD1
j_call: TRBJ1-5
clone_size: .

cdr3_aa: CASSYSQGALVF
cdr3_nt: TGTGCCAGCAGTTACTCTCAGGGGGCCCTTGTCTTC
v_call: TRBV6-6
d_call: TRBD1
j_call: TRBJ2-7
clone_size: .

cdr3_aa: CASSKPPGDQYF
cdr3_nt: TGCGCCAGCAGCAAACCCCCCGGCGACCAGTACTTC
v_call: TRBV5-1
d_call: .
j_call: TRBJ2-5
clone_size: .

cdr3_aa: CASSLEVTGGNEQFF
cdr3_nt: TGTGCCAGCAGCTTAGAGGTGACAGGGGGCAATGAGCAGTTCTTC
v_call: TRBV13
d_call: TRBD1
j_call: TRBJ2-1
clone_size: .

cdr3_aa: CASSLGNSGANVLTF
cdr3_nt: TGTGCCAGCAGCTTAGGCAACTCTGGGGCCAACGTCCTGACTTTC
v_call: TRBV11-3
d_call: .
j_call: TRBJ2-6
clone_size: .

cdr3_aa: CASIPGLAGEHSYEQYF
cdr3_nt: TGTGCCAGCATCCCGGGACTAGCGGGAGAGCACTCCTACGAGCAGTACTTC
v_call: TRBV2
d_call: TRBD2
j_call: TRBJ2-7
clone_size: many

cdr3_aa: CASARGMTDTQYF
cdr3_nt: TGTGCCAGCGCCAGGGGTATGACAGATACGCAGTATTTT
v_call: TRBV28
d_call: .
j_call: TRBJ2-3
clone_size: .

cdr3_aa: CASSGMLQGSGNTIYF
cdr3_nt: TGTGCCAGTAGCGGGATGTTACAGGGGTCTGGAAACACCATATATTTT
v_call: TRBV19
d_call: TRBD1
j_call: TRBJ1-3
clone_size: .

cdr3_aa: CASSVDRGETQYF
cdr3_nt: TGCGCCAGCAGCGTCGACAGGGGAGAGACCCAGTACTTC
v_call: TRBV5-1
d_call: TRBD1
j_call: TRBJ2-5
clone_size: .

cdr3_aa: CAWSVRGDYGYTF
cdr3_nt: TGTGCCTGGAGTGTACGCGGGGACTATGGCTACACCTTC
v_call: TRBV30
d_call: .
j_call: TRBJ1-2
clone_size: .

cdr3_aa: CSVEPGQGKGTQYF
cdr3_nt: TGCAGCGTGGAACCGGGACAGGGGAAAGGGACCCAGTACTTC
v_call: TRBV29-1
d_call: TRBD1
j_call: TRBJ2-5
clone_size: .

cdr3_aa: CAWSVKGGTDTQYF
cdr3_nt: TGTGCCTGGAGTGTAAAGGGTGGGACAGATACGCAGTATTTT
v_call: TRBV30
d_call: .
j_call: TRBJ2-3
clone_size: .

cdr3_aa: CASSPGLGYNEQFF
cdr3_nt: TGCGCCAGCAGCCCTGGACTAGGCTACAATGAGCAGTTCTTC
v_call: TRBV4-3
d_call: TRBD2
j_call: TRBJ2-1
clone_size: few

cdr3_aa: CASSLAAGNTIYF
cdr3_nt: TGTGCCAGCAGTTTGGCAGCCGGAAACACCATATATTTT
v_call: TRBV25-1
d_call: .
j_call: TRBJ1-3
clone_size: .

cdr3_aa: CASSLAVQGTDTQYF
cdr3_nt: TGCGCCAGCAGCTTGGCCGTACAGGGGACAGATACGCAGTATTTT
v_call: TRBV5-1
d_call: TRBD1
j_call: TRBJ2-3
clone_size: .

cdr3_aa: CATRGFDIQYF
cdr3_nt: TGTGCCACTCGGGGGTTTGACATTCAGTACTTC
v_call: TRBV6-1
d_call: .
j_call: TRBJ2-4
clone_size: .

cdr3_aa: CASSPSLAGGLNEQFF
cdr3_nt: TGCGCCAGCAGCCCCTCCTTAGCGGGAGGGCTAAATGAGCAGTTCTTC
v_call: TRBV4-1
d_call: TRBD2
j_call: TRBJ2-1
clone_size: .

cdr3_aa: CASSLGPPGNSPLHF
cdr3_nt: TGTGCCAGCAGCTTAGGTCCCCCGGGAAATTCACCCCTCCACTTT
v_call: TRBV7-3
d_call: .
j_call: TRBJ1-6
clone_size: .